These 9 T cell receptor beta chains were sequenced from one sample in a study of T cell repertoires in cytomegalovirus infection. TCRdb reprocessed the reads with MiXCR, giving one entry per CDR3 protein. In the table there are about 250,000 distinct CDR3 sequences, approximately 17% of which are singletons. The sequenced material came from CD8+ T cells from PBMCs. The receptors derive from a human donor in good health (CMV status not recorded). Some clones in this sample may be carry-over from other donors' samples.

Remarks on this clonotype: One base away lies a much larger clone, so this may be a sequencing read error. This chain links TRBV9 with TRBJ1-1, with D hard to call. With 0 bases removed from V and 0 bases from J, the gap between germline ends came to 3 bases. The CDR3 contains 13 residues. CDR1 is SGDLS, CDR2 YYNGEE, per germline. CDR3 loop: CASSVEMNTEAFF. The CDR3 DNA follows: TGTGCCAGCAGCGTAGAGATGAACACTGAAGCTTTCTTT.

This clonotype was picked up a small number of times. The rearrangement links TRBV7-9 to TRBJ2-5; 10 bases are a match to TRBD1. The CDR3 totals 15 residues. Losses at the gene ends were 5 bases for V and 5 bases for J; bases not matched to a gene: 8. CDR1 is SEHNR and CDR2 is FQNEAQ in the germline V gene (reference sequence). The CDR3 sequence is CASSTPDRGGETQYF. CDR3 DNA sequence: TGTGCCAGCAGCACCCCGGACAGGGGGGGGGAGACCCAGTACTTC.

Many counts were recorded for this clonotype. This chain uses TRBV4-1 with TRBJ1-4; no clear D gene. Trimming removed 1 base at V and 12 bases at J, with 12 bases between. The germline gives CDR1 MGHRA, CDR2 YSYEKL. The CDR3 covers 13 residues. CDR3 sequence: CASSQAGDSELFF. CDR3 in DNA: TGCGCCAGCAGCCAAGCGGGCGATTCGGAACTGTTTTTT.

The genes are TRBV12-3 or TRBV12-4 and TRBJ2-3; TRBD2 aligns across 11 bases. This CDR3 is 15 amino acids long. The V segment lost 7 bases and the J segment 4 bases; nucleotides outside the gene matches: 7. CDR3 nucleotide sequence: TGTGCCAGCATCCATAGCGGGGGGGTCCCAGATACGCAGTATTTT. This sequence encodes CASIHSGGVPDTQYF.

The rearrangement joins TRBV4-1 to TRBJ2-7, with D possibly TRBD1 on 5 matching bases. The CDR3 consists of 15 residues. Trimming removed 1 base from V and 4 bases from J, with 14 bases in between. Germline assignment: CDR1 MGHRA and CDR2 YSYEKL. DNA for the CDR3: TGCGCCAGCAGCCAAGCACGCACTGGGGCTTACGAGCAGTACTTC. As protein: CASSQARTGAYEQYF.

This clonotype has more than one count but fewer than ten. The chain joins TRBV29-1 to TRBJ1-1; no reliable D call. Germline CDR1 SQVTM, CDR2 ANQGSEA. The V end lost 4 bases, the J end lost 7 bases, and 10 bases lay between the germline ends. The CDR3 loop spans 11 amino acids. This chain's CDR3 is CSVAMRDEAFF. The CDR3, as DNA: TGCAGCGTTGCTATGAGGGATGAAGCTTTCTTT.

This clonotype was detected only a few times. The chain uses TRBV12-5 and TRBJ2-7; either TRBD1 or TRBD2 may supply D (6 bases each). The V gene lost 0 bases and the J gene lost 5 bases, with 14 bases spanning the gap. Germline V gene sequence: CDR1 LGHNT, CDR2 FRNRAP. CDR3 length: 15 residues. The DNA for the CDR3 is TGTGCTAGTGGTTTGGTAGTGGGGGGCTTCGACGAGCAGTACTTC. Amino acid sequence: CASGLVVGGFDEQYF.

The chain carries TRBV28 and TRBJ2-2; 9 nucleotides align to TRBD2. The CDR3 runs 15 residues. With V trimmed by 2 bases and J by 5 bases, 3 bases remained unmatched. CDR1 and CDR2 from the germline V gene are MDHEN and SYDVKM. CDR3 in amino acids: CASSLEGLATGELFF. DNA of the CDR3: TGTGCCAGCAGTTTAGAGGGACTAGCTACCGGGGAGCTGTTTTTT.

This rearrangement joins TRBV27 to TRBJ1-1, with D perhaps matching TRBD1 (6 bases). V was cut by 5 bases and J by 4 bases, with 17 bases left in between. The germline V gene encodes CDR1 MNHEY and CDR2 SMNVEV (reference sequence). The CDR3 extends over 15 amino acids. In DNA, the CDR3 is TGTGCCAGCAGTCCCTCAATAACAGGGTCCACTGAAGCTTTCTTT. As protein: CASSPSITGSTEAFF.